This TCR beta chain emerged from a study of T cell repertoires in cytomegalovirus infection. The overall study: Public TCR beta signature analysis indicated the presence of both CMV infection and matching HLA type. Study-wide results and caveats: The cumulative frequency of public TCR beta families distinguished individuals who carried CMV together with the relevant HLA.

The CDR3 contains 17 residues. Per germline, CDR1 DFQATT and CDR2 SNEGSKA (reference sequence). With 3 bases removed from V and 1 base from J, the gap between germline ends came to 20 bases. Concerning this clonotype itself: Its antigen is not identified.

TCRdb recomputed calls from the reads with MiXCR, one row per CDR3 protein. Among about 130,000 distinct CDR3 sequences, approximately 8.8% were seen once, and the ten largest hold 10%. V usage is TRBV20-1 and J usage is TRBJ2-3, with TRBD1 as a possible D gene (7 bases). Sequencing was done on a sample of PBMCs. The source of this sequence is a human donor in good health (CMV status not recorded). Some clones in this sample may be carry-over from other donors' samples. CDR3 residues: CSARRIGTAGRTDTQYF. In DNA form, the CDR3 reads TGCAGTGCTAGGAGGATAGGGACAGCGGGCCGCACAGATACGCAGTATTTT.